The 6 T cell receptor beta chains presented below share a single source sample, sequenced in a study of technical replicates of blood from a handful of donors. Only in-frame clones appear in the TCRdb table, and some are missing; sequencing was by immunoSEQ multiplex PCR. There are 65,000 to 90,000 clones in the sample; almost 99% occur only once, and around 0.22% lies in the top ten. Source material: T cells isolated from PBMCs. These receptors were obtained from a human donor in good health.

CDR3 DNA sequence: TGCGCCAGCAGCAGAGGGACAGGGGAACCTGGCTACACCTTC. Protein sequence: CASSRGTGEPGYTF. This chain uses TRBV5-1 with TRBJ1-2, with TRBD1 matching over 10 bases. The ends lost 4 bases at V and 7 bases at J; junction bases unmatched: 7. Germline V gene sequence: CDR1 SGHRS, CDR2 YFSETQ. This CDR3 has 14 amino acids.

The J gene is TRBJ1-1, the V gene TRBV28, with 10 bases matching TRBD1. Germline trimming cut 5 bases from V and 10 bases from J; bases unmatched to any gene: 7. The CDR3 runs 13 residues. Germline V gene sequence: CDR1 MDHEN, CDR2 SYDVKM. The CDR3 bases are TGTGCCAGCAGTCCGTTGACAGGGGGCAGAGCTTTCTTT. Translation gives CASSPLTGGRAFF.

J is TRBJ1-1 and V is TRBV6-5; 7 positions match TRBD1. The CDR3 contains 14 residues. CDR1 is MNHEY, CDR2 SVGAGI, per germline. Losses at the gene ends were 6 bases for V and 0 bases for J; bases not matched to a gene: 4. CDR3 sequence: CASSRTGVNTEAFF. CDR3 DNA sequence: TGTGCCAGCAGCCGAACAGGGGTGAACACTGAAGCTTTCTTT.

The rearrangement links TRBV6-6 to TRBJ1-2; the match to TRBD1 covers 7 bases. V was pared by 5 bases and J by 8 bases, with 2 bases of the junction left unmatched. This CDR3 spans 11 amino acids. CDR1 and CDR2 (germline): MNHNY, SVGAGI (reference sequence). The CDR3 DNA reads TGTGCCAGCAGTACAGGGGACGGCTACACCTTC. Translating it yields CASSTGDGYTF.

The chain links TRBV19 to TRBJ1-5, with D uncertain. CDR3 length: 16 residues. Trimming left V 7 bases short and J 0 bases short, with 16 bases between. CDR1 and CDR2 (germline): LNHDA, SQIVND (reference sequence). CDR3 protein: CASNWDDGNSNQPQHF. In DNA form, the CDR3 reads TGTGCCAGTAATTGGGATGACGGGAATAGCAATCAGCCCCAGCATTTT.

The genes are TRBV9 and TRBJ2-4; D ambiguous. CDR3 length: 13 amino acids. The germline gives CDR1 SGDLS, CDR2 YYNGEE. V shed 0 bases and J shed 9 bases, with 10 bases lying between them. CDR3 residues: CASSVVLDTIQYF. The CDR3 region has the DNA TGTGCCAGCAGCGTAGTTTTAGACACCATTCAGTACTTC. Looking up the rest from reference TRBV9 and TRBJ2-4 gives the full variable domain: DSGVTQTPKHLITATGQRVTLRCSPRSGDLSVYWYQQSLDQGLQFLIQYYNGEERAKGNILERFSAQQFPDLHSELNLSSLELGDSALYFCASSVVLDTIQYFGAGTRLSVL.